Following are 17 T cell receptor beta chains from one sample sequenced in a study of blood T cell repertoires in COVID-19. Sequencing used immunoSEQ multiplex PCR; TCRdb keeps in-frame clones, though not all of them. The sample carries about 260,000 clones, approximately 91% recorded once. Sequenced input: peripheral blood. These receptors were collected from a human donor in a cohort sampled during active COVID-19.

In this sample, this clone turned up once. The chain uses TRBV5-8 and TRBJ1-3, with 8 bases that match TRBD1. Germline-derived CDR1 and CDR2 are SGHTS and YDEGEE. This CDR3 contains 17 residues. V lost 1 base and J lost 0; bases outside the gene matches: 6. CDR3 coding DNA: TGTGCCAGCAGCTTGTCACAGGGGGTTCCCTCTGGAAACACCATATATTTT. Amino acid sequence: CASSLSQGVPSGNTIYF.

The chain couples TRBV25-1 to TRBJ1-2, with 9 bases matching TRBD1. CDR1 and CDR2 from the germline V gene are MGHDK and SYGVNS. V lost 5 bases and J lost 8; bases outside the gene matches: 6. This CDR3 region has 13 residues. The CDR3 nucleotides read TGTGCCAGCAGTTTGGGACAGGGTGTGGGCTACACCTTC. The encoded protein is CASSLGQGVGYTF.

The J gene is TRBJ1-1, the V gene TRBV5-6, with TRBD1 matching over 9 bases. Germline V gene sequence: CDR1 SGHDT, CDR2 YYEEEE. This CDR3 spans 15 amino acids. The junction had 10 bases not matched to a gene; V was cut back by 7 bases and J by 3 bases. In nucleotides, the CDR3 is TGTGCCAGCGGACCGACAGGGGGAAGGGACACTGAAGCTTTCTTT. It codes for CASGPTGGRDTEAFF.

Points on this clone: The same CDR3 also results from other DNA sequences found in this sample. The chain is built from TRBV5-1 and TRBJ2-7, with D possibly TRBD1 on 5 matching bases. V was trimmed by 4 bases and J by 3 bases, leaving 8 bases between them. CDR1 and CDR2 (germline): SGHRS, YFSETQ. The CDR3 extends over 12 amino acids. The CDR3 region has the DNA TGCGCCAGCAGCGACCAGGGCTACGAGCAGTACTTC. It yields the protein CASSDQGYEQYF.

This chain links TRBV30 with TRBJ2-1, with 9 nucleotides matching TRBD2. The CDR3 totals 16 residues. From germline, CDR1 is GTSNPN and CDR2 SVGIG (reference sequence). J lost 3 bases, V lost 2 bases, and 8 bases had no gene match. CDR3 nucleotide sequence: TGTGCCTGGAGTCCGCCGGGACTAGCTATCTACAATGAGCAGTTCTTC. Translated: CAWSPPGLAIYNEQFF.

This chain uses TRBV5-4 with TRBJ2-5, with TRBD2 matching over 10 bases. The CDR3 runs 15 residues. The germline V gene has CDR1 SGHNT and CDR2 YYREEE (reference sequence). V dropped 0 bases and J dropped 4; count of bases not matched to a gene: 3. CDR3: CASSLEAGGRETQYF. The CDR3 DNA reads TGTGCCAGCAGCTTGGAAGCGGGGGGGAGAGAGACCCAGTACTTC.

The genes are TRBV9 and TRBJ1-2, with D tentatively TRBD1 (6 bases). CDR1 and CDR2 from the germline V gene are SGDLS and YYNGEE. V gave up 0 bases and J gave up 12 bases, with 18 bases separating them. The CDR3 spans 14 residues. Here the CDR3 reads CASSVEGTPPGDTF. CDR3 nucleotides: TGTGCCAGCAGCGTAGAGGGGACACCCCCTGGAGACACCTTC.

The chain links TRBV28 to TRBJ2-7, with no clear D. The germline CDR1 and CDR2 sequences are MDHEN and SYDVKM. This CDR3 has 17 amino acids. The V and J ends lost 3 bases and 0 bases respectively, with 18 bases between them. The CDR3 region is CASSFLIVGPSSYEQYF. CDR3 nucleotide sequence: TGTGCCAGCAGTTTTTTAATAGTGGGCCCGAGCTCCTACGAGCAGTACTTC.

The rearrangement links TRBV18 to TRBJ2-7; 7 bases are shared with TRBD1. With V trimmed by 2 bases and J by 2 bases, 6 bases remained unmatched. Germline CDR1 reads KGHSH; CDR2 reads LQKENI. The CDR3 runs to 15 residues. The CDR3 loop reads CASSPLAGTAYEQYF. The CDR3 DNA is TGTGCCAGCTCACCATTGGCCGGGACAGCCTACGAGCAGTACTTC.

V is TRBV5-1 and J is TRBJ2-3; 11 bases agree with TRBD2. Trimming cost V 1 base and J 5 bases; bases outside gene matches: 6. The germline V gene has CDR1 SGHRS and CDR2 YFSETQ. The CDR3 length is 16 residues. The chain's CDR3 is CASSLLALAGGDTQYF. CDR3 nucleotide sequence: TGCGCCAGCAGCTTGCTCGCCCTAGCGGGGGGAGATACGCAGTATTTT.

The chain is built from TRBV28 and TRBJ1-2, with 7 bases aligning to TRBD1. Germline-derived CDR1 and CDR2 are MDHEN and SYDVKM. The CDR3 is 15 residues long. Trimming removed 1 base from V and 6 bases from J; junction bases left unmatched: 8. The CDR3 DNA sequence: TGTGCCAGCAGTTTATACTCTGACAGGGCTGATGGCTACACCTTC. Translated: CASSLYSDRADGYTF.

The chain carries TRBV12-5 and TRBJ2-7; 8 bases fit TRBD1. The CDR3 runs to 17 residues. Germline CDR1 is LGHNT and CDR2 is FRNRAP. Unmatched junction bases numbered 16, after V lost 6 bases and J lost 3 bases. The CDR3 is CASGGGGWDRRNYEQYF. Written as DNA, the CDR3 is TGTGCTAGTGGGGGGGGAGGTTGGGACAGGAGGAACTACGAGCAGTACTTC.

The rearrangement links TRBV3-1 (or the pseudogene TRBV3-2) to TRBJ2-7, with D possibly being TRBD2 (7 bases). Looked up from germline, CDR1 is LGHDT and CDR2 is YNNKEL (reference sequence). The CDR3 spans 14 residues. V lost 3 bases, J lost 6 bases, and 15 bases lay in between. CDR3 sequence reads: CASSHGGPGREQYF. DNA of the CDR3: TGTGCCAGCAGCCACGGGGGGCCAGGTCGCGAGCAGTACTTC.

This clone came up once. The J gene is TRBJ1-2, the V gene TRBV5-4; 8 bases line up with TRBD1. Germline trimming cut 2 bases from V and 4 bases from J; bases unmatched to any gene: 7. CDR3 length equals 15 residues. Germline V gene sequence: CDR1 SGHNT, CDR2 YYREEE (reference sequence). The CDR3 sequence is CASSFRQGFAYGYTF. CDR3 DNA: TGTGCCAGCAGCTTTCGACAGGGGTTTGCCTATGGCTACACCTTC.

V gene TRBV27 combines with J gene TRBJ2-7, with 9 bases aligning to TRBD1. The germline V gene has CDR1 MNHEY and CDR2 SMNVEV (reference sequence). This CDR3 region has 13 residues. The V and J ends lost 2 bases and 7 bases, in that order; junction bases with no gene match: 3. This chain's CDR3 is CASSLGTGFEQYF. CDR3 nucleotides: TGTGCCAGCAGTTTAGGGACAGGGTTTGAGCAGTACTTC.

This sequence joins TRBV10-3 and TRBJ2-7; D perhaps matches TRBD2 (6 bases). CDR1 is ENHRY, CDR2 SYGVKD, per germline. The CDR3 extends over 13 amino acids. Trimming pared 10 bases from V and 3 bases from J, leaving 16 bases between. The CDR3 loop reads CATAGRMDYEQYF. CDR3 nucleotides: TGTGCCACCGCGGGGAGAATGGACTACGAGCAGTACTTC.

This clone was found a few times. This chain uses TRBV7-2 with TRBJ1-1; D gene unclear. Germline V lookup: CDR1 SGHTA, CDR2 FQGNSA. The germline V and J ends were trimmed by 2 bases and 1 base, with 5 bases remaining between them. This CDR3 is built from 13 residues. The CDR3 coding sequence is TGTGCCAGCAGCTTAAACGGGAACACTGAAGCTTTCTTT. The encoded protein is CASSLNGNTEAFF. The full variable domain, completed using reference TRBV7-2 and TRBJ1-1, is GAGVSQSPSNKVTEKGKDVELRCDPISGHTALYWYRQSLGQGLEFLIYFQGNSAPDKSGLPSDRFSAERTGGSVSTLTIQRTQQEDSAVYLCASSLNGNTEAFFGQGTRLTVV.